This T cell receptor beta chain came from a study of OX40 agonist ivuxolimab in advanced cancers. Study context: Anti-PD-1, anti-PD-L1 or anti-CTLA-4 therapy given earlier was allowed, and approximately 40% had some. General study findings and limits: Mean expanded clone counts were higher in CD8+ than CD4+ T cells.

The table came from immunoSEQ multiplex PCR; TCRdb's copy has only in-frame clones and leaves some out. The data show some 85,000 clones, about 89% seen once. On this clone: The antigen is not known.

Germline lookup yields CDR1 SEHNR and CDR2 FQNEAQ (reference sequence). The CDR3 totals 13 residues. The V and J ends lost 7 bases and 2 bases, in that order; junction bases with no gene match: 4. Sampling times: baseline, cycle 4 day 1, cycle 7 day 1. The specimen was CD4+ or CD8+ T cells sorted from blood, collected in a trial of the OX40 agonist ivuxolimab. This chain uses TRBV7-9 with TRBJ2-5; TRBD1 aligns across 7 bases. This sequence originates from an adult with an advanced solid tumor such as melanoma, head and neck, liver or kidney cancer. The CDR3 nucleotides read TGTGCCAGCAACCGGGACAGTCAAGAGACCCAGTACTTC. Encoded protein: CASNRDSQETQYF.